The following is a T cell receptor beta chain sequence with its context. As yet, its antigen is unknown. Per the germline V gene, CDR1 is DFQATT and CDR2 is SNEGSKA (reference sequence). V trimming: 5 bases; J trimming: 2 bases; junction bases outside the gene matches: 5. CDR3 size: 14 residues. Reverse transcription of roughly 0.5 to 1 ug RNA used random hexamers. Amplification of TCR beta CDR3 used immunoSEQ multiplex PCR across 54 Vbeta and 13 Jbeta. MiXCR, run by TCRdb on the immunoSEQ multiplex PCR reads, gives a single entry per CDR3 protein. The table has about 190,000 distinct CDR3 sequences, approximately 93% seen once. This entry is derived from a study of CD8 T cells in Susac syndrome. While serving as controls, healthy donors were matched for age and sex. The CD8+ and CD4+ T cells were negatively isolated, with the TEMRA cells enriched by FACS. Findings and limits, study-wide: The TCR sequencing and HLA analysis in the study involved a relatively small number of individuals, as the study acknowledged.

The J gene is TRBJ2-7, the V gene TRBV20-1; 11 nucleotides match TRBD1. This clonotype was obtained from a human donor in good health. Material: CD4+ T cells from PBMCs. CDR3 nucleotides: TGCAGTGCTCCGGGACAGGGGGAGGCCTACGAGCAGTACTTC. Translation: CSAPGQGEAYEQYF.